This T cell receptor (beta chain) emerged from a study of ipilimumab plus nivolumab after autologous stem cell transplantation. V trimming: 4 bases; J trimming: 2 bases; junction bases outside the gene matches: 2. This CDR3 has 12 amino acids. From germline, CDR1 is SQVTM and CDR2 ANQGSEA. Only in-frame clones appear in the TCRdb table, and some are missing; sequencing was by immunoSEQ multiplex PCR. The sample holds about 16,000 clones, roughly four fifths seen once. Specimen: PBMCs, collected in a trial of ipilimumab plus nivolumab as post-transplant consolidation. This sequence joins TRBV29-1 and TRBJ2-7, with 7 bases matching TRBD2. The receptor comes from a male donor with diffuse large B-cell lymphoma. Written as DNA, the CDR3 is TGCAGCGTTGCAAGCGGGGCCTACGAGCAGTACTTC. Its translation is CSVASGAYEQYF.